This TCR beta chain originates from a study of T cell changes during pregnancy in multiple sclerosis. About this clone itself: One end of the junction fails to match germline, which may point to a read error.

Germline CDR1 is SGHRS and CDR2 is YFSETQ. The CDR3 is 16 residues long. Sequencing was performed with immunoSEQ multiplex PCR; in TCRdb, only in-frame clones are kept and a portion is missing. The sample contains some 44,000 clones, 75% to 95% of which appear only once. This sequence originates from a female donor with multiple sclerosis, enrolled in a pregnancy study. This chain links TRBV5-1 with TRBJ2-2, with TRBD2 matching 12 bases. The sample consisted of CD4+ T cells from peripheral blood mononuclear cells, taken before pregnancy. For the CDR3, the DNA is TGCGCCAGCAGCGCCCTAGCGGGGGGGAACACCGGGGGGCTGTTTTTT. It specifies CASSALAGGNTGGLFF.